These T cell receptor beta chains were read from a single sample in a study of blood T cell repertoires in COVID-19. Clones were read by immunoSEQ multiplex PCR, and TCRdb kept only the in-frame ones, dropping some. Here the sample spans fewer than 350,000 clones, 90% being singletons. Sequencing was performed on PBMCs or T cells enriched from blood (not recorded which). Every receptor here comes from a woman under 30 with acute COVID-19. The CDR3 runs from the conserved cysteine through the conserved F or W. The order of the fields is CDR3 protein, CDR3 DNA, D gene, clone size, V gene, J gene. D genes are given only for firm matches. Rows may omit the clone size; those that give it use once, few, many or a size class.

CASSLTSGARETQYF	TGTGCCAGCAGCTTGACTAGCGGGGCGCGGGAGACCCAGTACTTC	TRBD2	-	TRBV5-5	TRBJ2-5
CASSQEGTSSQETQYF	TGTGCCAGCAGCCAAGAGGGGACATCAAGTCAAGAGACCCAGTACTTC	-	-	TRBV4-2	TRBJ2-5
CASSLSTGYGYTF	TGTGCCAGCAGTTTATCGACAGGATATGGCTACACCTTC	-	-	TRBV27	TRBJ1-2
CASSNGLAEYNEQFF	TGTGCCAGCAGTAACGGACTAGCGGAGTACAATGAGCAGTTCTTC	TRBD2	-	TRBV27	TRBJ2-1
CASSQFRDRKSSTDTQYF	TGTGCCAGCAGTCAATTTCGGGACAGAAAATCTAGCACAGATACGCAGTATTTT	TRBD1	-	TRBV7-6	TRBJ2-3
CASSLASGAHWYF	TGTGCCAGCAGCTTAGCCTCAGGGGCGCATTGGTACTTC	-	-	TRBV7-9	TRBJ2-7
CASRSTGVSPLHF	TGTGCCAGCAGATCTACAGGGGTTTCACCCCTCCACTTT	TRBD1	-	TRBV2	TRBJ1-6
CASSLETPYEQYF	TGTGCCAGCAGCTTGGAGACCCCCTACGAGCAGTACTTC	-	-	TRBV7-2	TRBJ2-7
CASSHGSNYGYTF	TGTGCCAGCAGCCACGGGTCCAACTATGGCTACACCTTC	-	-	TRBV7-9	TRBJ1-2
CASSPLSPRRTDTQYF	TGTGCCAGCAGCCCCCTTTCTCCGCGGCGCACAGATACGCAGTATTTT	-	-	TRBV7-8	TRBJ2-3
CAWSMTGGVTEAFF	TGTGCCTGGAGCATGACAGGGGGGGTCACTGAAGCTTTCTTT	TRBD1	-	TRBV30	TRBJ1-1
CAWSQGAGNQPQHF	TGTGCCTGGTCCCAGGGGGCCGGCAATCAGCCCCAGCATTTT	TRBD1	-	TRBV30	TRBJ1-5
CASSLMATTGEAFF	TGTGCCAGCAGTTTAATGGCTACAACAGGGGAAGCTTTCTTT	-	-	TRBV27	TRBJ1-1
CASSPRTSGSPRSGANVLTF	TGTGCCAGCAGCCCGCGGACTAGCGGGAGTCCTCGTTCTGGGGCCAACGTCCTGACTTTC	TRBD2	-	TRBV9	TRBJ2-6
CASSLLTGGEQFF	TGTGCCAGCAGTTTACTGACGGGGGGTGAGCAGTTCTTC	TRBD2	-	TRBV12-3/TRBV12-4	TRBJ2-1
CASIKQPQKGLAFSYEQYF	TGTGCCAGCATCAAGCAACCCCAAAAAGGACTAGCATTTTCCTACGAGCAGTACTTC	-	-	TRBV21-1	TRBJ2-7
CASSLSLVGGGELFF	TGTGCCAGCAGCTTAAGTCTCGTGGGGGGCGGGGAGCTGTTTTTT	-	-	TRBV7-6	TRBJ2-2
CASSYSRHRGAYEQYF	TGTGCCAGCAGTTACTCCAGACACAGGGGGGCCTACGAGCAGTACTTC	TRBD1	-	TRBV6-2/TRBV6-3	TRBJ2-7
CASSLTTGETQYF	TGTGCCAGCAGTTTAACGACGGGGGAGACCCAGTACTTC	-	-	TRBV12-3/TRBV12-4	TRBJ2-5
CASSLDRAQPQHF	TGTGCCAGCAGCTTAGACAGGGCACAGCCCCAGCATTTT	-	-	TRBV11-2	TRBJ1-5
CASSDSLVAGTDTQYF	TGCGCCAGCAGTGATAGTTTGGTAGCGGGAACAGATACGCAGTATTTT	TRBD2	once	TRBV10-1	TRBJ2-3
CASSLNTNNNEQFF	TGCGCCAGCAGCTTGAACACGAATAACAATGAGCAGTTCTTC	-	-	TRBV5-1	TRBJ2-1
CASSLSPFPSTDTQYF	TGTGCCAGCAGCTTATCCCCCTTCCCCAGCACAGATACGCAGTATTTT	-	-	TRBV7-6	TRBJ2-3
CASSGPGVVGNQPQHF	TGTGCCAGCAGTGGACCAGGGGTAGTTGGCAATCAGCCCCAGCATTTT	-	once	TRBV25-1	TRBJ1-5
CASSQRQSSAETQYF	TGTGCCAGCAGCCAGAGACAGTCCTCGGCGGAGACCCAGTACTTC	-	-	TRBV14	TRBJ2-5
CASSLEERDTDTQYF	TGTGCCAGCAGCTTAGAGGAGAGGGACACAGATACGCAGTATTTT	-	-	TRBV7-9	TRBJ2-3
CSASRGQGGYPFHF	TGCAGTGCTAGTAGAGGACAGGGCGGATACCCCTTCCACTTT	TRBD1	once	TRBV20-1	TRBJ1-6
CASSELAGGNEQFF	TGCGCCAGCAGTGAGCTAGCGGGAGGTAATGAGCAGTTCTTC	TRBD2	-	TRBV10-1	TRBJ2-1
CAISAGSGTYTGKRWTEAFF	TGTGCCATCAGTGCGGGCTCCGGGACCTACACAGGGAAAAGGTGGACTGAAGCTTTCTTT	-	-	TRBV10-3	TRBJ1-1
CASSDGQGPYEQYF	TGTGCCAGCAGCGATGGACAGGGACCCTACGAGCAGTACTTC	TRBD1	-	TRBV7-9	TRBJ2-7
CASSALRENQPQHF	TGTGCCAGCAGCGCGCTACGGGAAAATCAGCCCCAGCATTTT	-	-	TRBV5-5	TRBJ1-5
CASSLGAYEQYF	TGTGCCAGCAGCTTGGGAGCCTACGAGCAGTACTTC	-	-	TRBV5-4	TRBJ2-7
CASSYGTSGRYTQYF	TGTGCCAGCAGTTACGGGACTAGCGGGAGGTATACGCAGTATTTT	TRBD2	-	TRBV6-5	TRBJ2-3
CAISEGTSGTYEQYF	TGTGCCATCAGTGAGGGGACTAGCGGGACCTACGAGCAGTACTTC	TRBD2	-	TRBV10-3	TRBJ2-7
CSVDRGQRAYNEQFF	TGCAGCGTTGATAGGGGCCAGCGGGCCTACAATGAGCAGTTCTTC	-	once	TRBV29-1	TRBJ2-1
CASSQGRLVGGELFF	TGTGCCAGCAGCCAAGGGAGACTAGTAGGCGGGGAGCTGTTTTTT	-	-	TRBV3-1/TRBV3-2	TRBJ2-2
CASCGVAGGPYEQYF	TGTGCCAGCTGCGGGGTAGCGGGAGGCCCATACGAGCAGTACTTC	TRBD2	-	TRBV7-8	TRBJ2-7
CASSSGNQPQHF	TGTGCCAGCAGCTCGGGAAATCAGCCCCAGCATTTT	-	few	TRBV7-2	TRBJ1-5
CASSPTRQGNTIYF	TGTGCCAGCTCACCAACAAGACAGGGAAACACCATATATTTT	-	-	TRBV18	TRBJ1-3
CASSPVPQGKGNVLTF	TGTGCCAGCAGCCCCGTTCCCCAGGGTAAGGGCAACGTCCTGACTTTC	-	-	TRBV7-6	TRBJ2-6
CAISESGQGVIQYF	TGTGCCATCAGTGAGTCGGGACAGGGTGTCATTCAGTACTTC	TRBD1	-	TRBV10-3	TRBJ2-4
CASSVRQGSPDTQYF	TGTGCCAGCAGCGTCCGACAGGGCTCCCCAGATACGCAGTATTTT	TRBD1	-	TRBV9	TRBJ2-3
CASSFGDRGHAGELFF	TGCGCCAGCAGCTTCGGGGACAGAGGTCACGCCGGGGAGCTGTTTTTT	TRBD1	-	TRBV5-1	TRBJ2-2
CASRGGSYEQYF	TGTGCGAGTCGGGGAGGCTCCTACGAGCAGTACTTC	-	-	TRBV6-5	TRBJ2-7